Below, 3 T cell receptor beta chains from the same sample are listed, as sequenced in a study of T cell responses to AZD1222 COVID-19 vaccine. Measured with immunoSEQ multiplex PCR; TCRdb has only the in-frame clones, and not every one. The sample lists about 78,000 clones, over 75% occurring once. Here the sequenced sample was peripheral blood, taken 28 days after the second AZD1222 dose. Receptors originate from an adult who received the AZD1222 COVID-19 vaccine.

The chain couples TRBV30 to TRBJ2-7, with D possibly TRBD1 on 5 matching bases. Germline V CDR1 and CDR2: GTSNPN, SVGIG (reference sequence). Trimming pared 1 base from V and 4 bases from J, leaving 11 bases between. The CDR3 has 13 residues. The CDR3 sequence is CAWSEGAGYEQYF. DNA for the CDR3: TGTGCCTGGAGTGAAGGGGCAGGGTACGAGCAGTACTTC.

The chain has TRBV5-1 and TRBJ1-1; 10 bases line up with TRBD1. From germline, CDR1 is SGHRS and CDR2 YFSETQ. The CDR3 extends over 17 amino acids. Trimming at V came to 4 bases and at J to 4 bases, leaving 13 bases not matched to a gene. The CDR3 DNA sequence: TGCGCCAGCAGCCCCCGCCTAGGACAGGGGGGGATCACTGAAGCTTTCTTT. Protein sequence: CASSPRLGQGGITEAFF.

The J gene is TRBJ2-7, the V gene TRBV11-3; 7 positions agree with TRBD1. The junction had 15 bases not matched to a gene; V was cut back by 5 bases and J by 5 bases. Germline V gene lookup returns CDR1 SGHNT and CDR2 YENEEA. The CDR3 has 16 residues. CDR3 protein: CASSPEGRGGIDEQYF. CDR3 nucleotides: TGTGCCAGCAGCCCTGAGGGGAGAGGGGGCATCGACGAGCAGTACTTC. Complete variable domain (other parts from reference TRBV11-3 and TRBJ2-7): EAGVVQSPRYKIIEKKQPVAFWCNPISGHNTLYWYLQNLGQGPELLIRYENEEAVDDSQLPKDRFSAERLKGVDSTLKIQPAELGDSAVYLCASSPEGRGGIDEQYFGPGTRLTVT.